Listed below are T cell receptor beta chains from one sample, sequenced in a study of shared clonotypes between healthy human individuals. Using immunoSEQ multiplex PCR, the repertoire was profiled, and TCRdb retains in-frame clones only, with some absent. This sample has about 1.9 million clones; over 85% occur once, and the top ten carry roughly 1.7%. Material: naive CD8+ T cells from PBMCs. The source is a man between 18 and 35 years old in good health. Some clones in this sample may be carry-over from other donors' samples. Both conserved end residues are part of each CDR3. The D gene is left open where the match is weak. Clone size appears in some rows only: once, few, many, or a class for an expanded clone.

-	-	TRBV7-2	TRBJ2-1	TGTGCCAGCAGCTTATCGGGTGCGGCGAACAATGAGCAGTTCTTC	CASSLSGAANNEQFF
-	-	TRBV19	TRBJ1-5	TGTGCCAGTAGTATTTTCGGGGACAGCAATCAGCCCCAGCATTTT	CASSIFGDSNQPQHF
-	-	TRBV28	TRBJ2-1	TGTGCCAGCAGTAGTGGACAGCTCTACCCCAGCAATGAGCAGTTCTTC	CASSSGQLYPSNEQFF
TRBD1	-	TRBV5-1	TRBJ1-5	TGCGCCAGCAGCCCCGGGACAGGGGATAATCAGCCCCAGCATTTT	CASSPGTGDNQPQHF
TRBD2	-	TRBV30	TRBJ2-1	TGTGCCTGGAGGGGGCGACTAGCGAGACACCGTTACAATGAGCAGTTCTTC	CAWRGRLARHRYNEQFF
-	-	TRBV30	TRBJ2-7	TGTGCCTGGAGTGTAGGGTCCGAGCAGTACTTC	CAWSVGSEQYF
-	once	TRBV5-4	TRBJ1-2	TGTGCCAGCAGCTGGAACCGTAACTATGGCTACACCTTC	CASSWNRNYGYTF
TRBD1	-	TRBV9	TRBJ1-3	TGTGCCAGCAGCGCGCGCCTTGGGACAGGGGGACAGGACACCATATATTTT	CASSARLGTGGQDTIYF
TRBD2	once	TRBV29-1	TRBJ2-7	TGCAGCGTCATAGCGGGAGGGCCCTACGAGCAGTACTTC	CSVIAGGPYEQYF
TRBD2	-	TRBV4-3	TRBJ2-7	TGCGCCAGCAGCCAAGCCCCGGGACTAGCTTCGGGCGAGCAGTACTTC	CASSQAPGLASGEQYF
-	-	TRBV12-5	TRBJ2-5	TGTGCTAGTGGTTTAGTTTCGGTCGGGCTAAAGGGGGGACACCAAGAGACCCAGTACTTC	CASGLVSVGLKGGHQETQYF
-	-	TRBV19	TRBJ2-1	TGTGCCAGTAGTATTCATGGTGGGAGGAAGCCCTACAATGAGCAGTTCTTC	CASSIHGGRKPYNEQFF
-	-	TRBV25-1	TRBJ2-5	TGTGCCAGCAATCCAACAGGGTCCCAAGAGACCCAGTACTTC	CASNPTGSQETQYF
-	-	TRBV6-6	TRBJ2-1	TGTGCCAGCAGTTCCATAGCGTTCCCCTACAATGAGCAGTTCTTC	CASSSIAFPYNEQFF
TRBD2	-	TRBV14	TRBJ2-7	TGTGCCAGCAGCCAACGCGGGAGGGCTAAGGAGCAGTACTTC	CASSQRGRAKEQYF
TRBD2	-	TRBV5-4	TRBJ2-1	TGTGCCAGCAGCCCCCCGGGACTAGTAAGTTCCGTGGAGCAGTTCTTC	CASSPPGLVSSVEQFF
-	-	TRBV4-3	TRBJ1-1	TGCGCCAGCAGCCCCGACAGAGTATACACTGAAGCTTTCTTT	CASSPDRVYTEAFF
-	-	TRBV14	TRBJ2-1	TGTGCCAGCAGCCAATTTGGGGTCAGTAGCTCCTACAATGAGCAGTTCTTC	CASSQFGVSSSYNEQFF
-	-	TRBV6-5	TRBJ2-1	TGTGCCAGCAGTTACTCGCCCGGGGGTGGCAATGAGCAGTTCTTC	CASSYSPGGGNEQFF
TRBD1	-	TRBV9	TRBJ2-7	TGTGCCAGCAGCCCGTACTCAGGGACAGGCCTCTACGAGCAGTACTTC	CASSPYSGTGLYEQYF
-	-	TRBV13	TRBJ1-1	TGTGCCAGCAGCTCAAGGACAGCTGACACTGAAGCTTTCTTT	CASSSRTADTEAFF
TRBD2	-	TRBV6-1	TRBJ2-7	TGTGCCAGCAGTGAAGCTAAGTGGCTAGCGGGCTCCTACGAGCAGTACTTC	CASSEAKWLAGSYEQYF
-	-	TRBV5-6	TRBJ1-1	TGTGCCAGCACCCTCATGGGCGGTGACACTGAAGCTTTCTTT	CASTLMGGDTEAFF
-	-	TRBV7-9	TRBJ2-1	TGTGCCAGCAGCTCCTCAGGGGACAATGAGCAGTTCTTC	CASSSSGDNEQFF
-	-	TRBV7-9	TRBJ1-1	TGTGCCAGCAGCTTCATTCCGGTGGGGATGAACACTGAAGCTTTCTTT	CASSFIPVGMNTEAFF
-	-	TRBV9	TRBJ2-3	TGTGCCAGCAGCGAGCCCTTACGGGATACGCAGTATTTT	CASSEPLRDTQYF
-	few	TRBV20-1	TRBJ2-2	TGCAGTGCTCCAGAGGCCGGGGAGCTGTTTTTT	CSAPEAGELFF
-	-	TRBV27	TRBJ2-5	TGTGCCAGCAGTGCACTGGGTGGGCAAGAGACCCAGTACTTC	CASSALGGQETQYF
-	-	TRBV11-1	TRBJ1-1	TGTGCCAGCAGCAGTTACAGCGACACTGAAGCTTTCTTT	CASSSYSDTEAFF
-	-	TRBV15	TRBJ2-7	TGTGCCACCAGCAGAGCAAGGGAAATGTCGTACCACGAGCAGTACTTC	CATSRAREMSYHEQYF
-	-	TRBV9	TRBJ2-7	TGTGCCAGCAGCGTAGGGCCGGGGGCAACCTACGAGCAGTACTTC	CASSVGPGATYEQYF
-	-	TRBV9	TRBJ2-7	TGTGCCAGCAGCGTAGGAGCAACCAGGGCCTACGAGCAGTACTTC	CASSVGATRAYEQYF
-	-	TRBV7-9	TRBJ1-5	TGTGCCAGCAGCCTCTCAGCGGCCAATCAGCCCCAGCATTTT	CASSLSAANQPQHF
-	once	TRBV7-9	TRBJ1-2	TGTGCCAGCAGCCCGGCGGAATTGTATGCCTACACCTTC	CASSPAELYAYTF
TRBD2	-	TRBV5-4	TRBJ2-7	TGTGCCAGCAGCTCTACTAGCGGCCCTTCCTACGAGCAGTACTTC	CASSSTSGPSYEQYF
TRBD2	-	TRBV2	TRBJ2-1	TGTGCCAGCAGTGAAAAGGGCGTGACTAGCGGGAGCTCCTACAATGAGCAGTTCTTC	CASSEKGVTSGSSYNEQFF
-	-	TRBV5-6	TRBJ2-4	TGTGCCAGCAGCTTGTCGCTGGCCAAAAACATTCAGTACTTC	CASSLSLAKNIQYF
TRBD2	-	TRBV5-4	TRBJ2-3	TGTGCCAGCAGCTTGAAGCGGGAGAGAGGCACAGATACGCAGTATTTT	CASSLKRERGTDTQYF
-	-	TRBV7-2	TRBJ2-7	TGTGCCAGCAGCTTAGGCGGTAGGAACGAGCAGTACTTC	CASSLGGRNEQYF
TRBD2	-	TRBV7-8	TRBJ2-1	TGTGCCAGCAGCACGGGAGGGCCTACTCCCCTCAATGAGCAGTTCTTC	CASSTGGPTPLNEQFF
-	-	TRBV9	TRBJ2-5	TGTGCCAGCAGCGGCCGGTGGCAAGAGACCCAGTACTTC	CASSGRWQETQYF
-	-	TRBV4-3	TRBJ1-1	TGCGCCAGCAGCCAAGTTGAGGGAGACACTGAAGCTTTCTTT	CASSQVEGDTEAFF
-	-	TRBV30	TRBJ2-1	TGTGCCTGGGAGGGGGAGGGGAGCTCCTACAATGAGCAGTTCTTC	CAWEGEGSSYNEQFF
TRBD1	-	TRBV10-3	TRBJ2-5	TGTGCCATCAGTGACGTAAGGGGGCCTCAAGAGACCCAGTACTTC	CAISDVRGPQETQYF
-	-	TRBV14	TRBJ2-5	TGTGCCAGCAGCCATATAATTCCCTGGGGACAAGAGACCCAGTACTTC	CASSHIIPWGQETQYF